A single sample is the source of the 18 T cell receptor beta chains below, sequenced in a study of response to subunit inactivated influenza vaccine (dated by TCRdb to about 2018). The library relied on RT-PCR. Sequencing used an Illumina HiSeq 2500. Through fastp at Q25 and MiXCR, TCRdb rebuilt clones from the public reads, retaining in-frame beta chains. Each entry merges the rows of one CDR3 protein and shows their most common DNA and genes. The sample table lists about 160,000 distinct CDR3 sequences, 9.5% to 12% of them with a count of one. About a third of the sample goes to the ten largest clones. The sample in question was CD8+ T cells sorted from PBMCs, obtained 23 months after vaccination. These receptors were obtained from a man in his fifties or sixties who received an inactivated influenza vaccine. Donor details come from another sample of the same person, matched by shared clones.

This chain links TRBV7-8 with TRBJ2-1, with TRBD2 as a possible D gene (6 bases). The germline gives CDR1 SGHVS, CDR2 FQNEAQ. V shed 6 bases and J shed 8 bases, with 11 bases lying between them. The CDR3 length is 12 residues. The CDR3 sequence: CASRTSWYEQFF. The CDR3 DNA follows: TGTGCCAGCAGGACTAGTTGGTATGAGCAGTTCTTC.

This clonotype turned up a few times. The V gene is TRBV7-6, the J gene TRBJ2-7; 12 nucleotides align to TRBD2. Germline loops: CDR1 SGHVS, CDR2 FNYEAQ. The CDR3 length is 19 residues. After removal of 2 bases from V and 2 bases from J, the junction contained 13 bases not matched to a gene. CDR3 sequence: CASSLPSTSGSMGPYEQYF. The CDR3 DNA sequence: TGTGCCAGCAGCTTACCGTCGACTAGCGGGAGCATGGGGCCCTACGAGCAGTACTTC.

This clonotype was seen many times. The chain carries TRBV3-1 and TRBJ2-1; no clear D. The germline V gene has CDR1 LGHDT and CDR2 YNNKEL (reference sequence). This CDR3 contains 12 residues. V was trimmed by 4 bases and J by 7 bases, leaving 8 bases between them. CDR3 in DNA: TGTGCCAGCAGCCCACCGTCGAATGAGCAGTTCTTC. This codes for CASSPPSNEQFF.

V usage is TRBV24-1 and J usage is TRBJ2-1; 8 bases line up with TRBD1. Germline CDR1 is KGHDR and CDR2 is SFDVKD. This CDR3 spans 11 amino acids. J lost 6 bases, V lost 9 bases, and 0 bases had no gene match. The chain's CDR3 is CATGTGNEQFF. The CDR3 nucleotides read TGTGCCACCGGGACAGGCAATGAGCAGTTCTTC.

This clonotype was seen repeatedly, ten times or more. The rearrangement links TRBV6-5 to TRBJ2-2; 7 nucleotides match TRBD2. CDR3 length equals 16 residues. V lost 0 bases, J lost 4 bases, and 5 bases stayed unmatched. The germline gives CDR1 MNHEY, CDR2 SVGAGI. The chain's CDR3 is CASSYSIGGVTGELFF. CDR3 in DNA: TGTGCCAGCAGTTACTCGATTGGGGGGGTCACCGGGGAGCTGTTTTTT.

This clonotype was found many times. This chain joins TRBV6-2 or TRBV6-3 and TRBJ2-7, with D possibly matching TRBD1 (5 bases). The CDR3 spans 15 residues. The germline V gene has CDR1 MNHEY and CDR2 SVGEGT. The ends were cut back, 6 bases at V and 0 bases at J, with 15 bases in the middle. CDR3 sequence: CASRSAGQSSYEQYF. CDR3 coding DNA: TGTGCCAGCAGGAGTGCAGGGCAGAGCTCCTACGAGCAGTACTTC.

The V gene is TRBV12-3 or TRBV12-4, the J gene TRBJ2-7; 13 nucleotides agree with TRBD2. The V and J ends lost 6 bases and 4 bases, in that order; junction bases with no gene match: 6. The CDR3 extends over 15 amino acids. The CDR3 DNA follows: TGTGCCAGCAGACCAGGGACTAGCGGGAATTACGAGCAGTACTTC. It encodes CASRPGTSGNYEQYF.

In this sample, this clonotype turned up a few times. The chain carries TRBV6-1 and TRBJ1-6, with a possible D match to TRBD1 (5 bases). CDR3 size: 15 residues. In germline, CDR1 is MNHNS, CDR2 SASEGT. Trimming shortened V by 5 bases and J by 9 bases, and 17 bases separated the two germline ends. CDR3 nucleotides: TGTGCCAGCAGTCTCGGGGGAGGATCGGGTTCACCCCTCCACTTT. It codes for CASSLGGGSGSPLHF.

This clonotype has at least ten counts. V and J are TRBV10-3 and TRBJ1-1, with D perhaps TRBD1 (5 bases). CDR3 size: 14 residues. CDR1 and CDR2 (germline): ENHRY, SYGVKD. Trimming took 6 bases from V and 1 from J, leaving 12 bases between them. The CDR3 nucleotides read TGTGCCATCAGCGAGGGACGGGGGAACACTGAAGCTTTCTTT. Translated, it gives CAISEGRGNTEAFF.

V and J are TRBV6-2 or TRBV6-3 and TRBJ2-2; D gene unclear. Looked up from germline, CDR1 is MNHEY and CDR2 is SVGEGT. V was pared by 0 bases and J by 4 bases, with 15 bases between. This CDR3 comprises 17 residues. CDR3 nucleotide sequence: TGTGCCAGCAGTTACTCGAAGGGTCCTACCAGCACCGGGGAGCTGTTTTTT. Translating gives CASSYSKGPTSTGELFF.

This clonotype was observed a few times. The chain uses TRBV2 and TRBJ2-7, with D perhaps TRBD1 (5 bases). The germline V gene has CDR1 SNHLY and CDR2 FYNNEI. This CDR3 has 13 amino acids. Between the trimmed V and J ends, which lost 1 base and 5 bases, there was a span of 9 bases. The CDR3 region has the DNA TGTGCCAGCAGTGAAGGTCAGGGCCACGAGCAGTACTTC. Amino acids: CASSEGQGHEQYF.

A word on this clonotype: A single base separates this from a much larger clone, so it may be a read error. The CDR3 sequence: CASGIRGMDTRYF. The CDR3 nucleotides are TGTGCCAGCGGAATTCGGGGGATGGATACGCGGTATTTT. The chain recombines TRBV5-6 with TRBJ2-3, with a possible D match to TRBD2 (6 bases). The CDR3 runs 13 residues. Per germline, CDR1 SGHDT and CDR2 YYEEEE. The variable domain in full, with the rest retrieved from reference TRBV5-6 and TRBJ2-3, is DAGVTQSPTHLIKTRGQQVTLRCSPKSGHDTVSWYQQALGQGPQFIFQYYEEEERQRGNFPDRFSGHQFPNYSSELNVNALLLGDSALYLCASGIRGMDTRYFGPGTRLTVL.

This clonotype was counted at least ten times. The chain uses TRBV4-2 and TRBJ1-1; TRBD1 agrees at 9 bases. The CDR3 is 13 residues long. Per germline, CDR1 LGHNA and CDR2 YNFKEQ. J lost 4 bases, V lost 5 bases, and 2 bases had no gene match. The CDR3 here is CASSSTGGTEAFF. As DNA, the CDR3 is TGTGCCAGCAGCTCGACAGGGGGCACTGAAGCTTTCTTT.

This clonotype was detected a few times. The chain uses TRBV6-1 and TRBJ1-6, with 7 bases aligning to TRBD1. This CDR3 has 13 amino acids. The germline V gene has CDR1 MNHNS and CDR2 SASEGT. The V gene end was trimmed by 9 bases and the J gene end by 8 bases; junction bases not matched to a gene: 7. CDR3 sequence: CARSGTDDSPLHF. The CDR3, as DNA: TGTGCCAGATCCGGGACAGACGATTCACCCCTCCACTTT.

The genes are TRBV12-3 or TRBV12-4 and TRBJ2-2; D is possibly TRBD1 (5 bases). V lost 7 bases and J 9 bases, leaving 9 bases between the germline ends. The CDR3 is 11 amino acids. The CDR3 here is CASIQDRELFF. In nucleotides, the CDR3 is TGTGCCAGCATCCAGGACAGGGAGCTGTTTTTT.

This clonotype has just a few counts. The gene calls are TRBV12-3 or TRBV12-4 and TRBJ2-7, with D perhaps matching TRBD1 (6 bases). This CDR3 region has 15 residues. Trimming cost V 3 bases and J 6 bases, with 18 bases left between them. The CDR3 here is CASSLGHRAFSEQYF. In nucleotides, the CDR3 is TGTGCCAGCAGTTTGGGGCACAGGGCCTTCTCCGAGCAGTACTTC.

This chain links TRBV29-1 with TRBJ2-1; D may correspond to TRBD1 or TRBD2 (5 bases each). This CDR3 has 16 amino acids. Trimming pared 6 bases from V and 7 bases from J, leaving 25 bases between. The germline CDR1 and CDR2 sequences are SQVTM and ANQGSEA. This chain's CDR3 is CSVPALSRGRRNEQFF. In DNA form, the CDR3 reads TGCAGCGTCCCCGCCTTAAGCCGGGGCCGACGGAATGAGCAGTTCTTC.

This clonotype has a handful of counts. This sequence joins TRBV20-1 and TRBJ2-7; 10 bases are shared with TRBD2. Trimming took 0 bases from V and 5 from J; bases not matched to a gene: 7. Germline CDR1 is DFQATT and CDR2 is SNEGSKA (reference sequence). CDR3 length equals 15 residues. This chain's CDR3 is CSARDGASGSDEQYF. The CDR3 coding sequence is TGCAGTGCTAGAGATGGAGCTAGCGGGAGCGACGAGCAGTACTTC.